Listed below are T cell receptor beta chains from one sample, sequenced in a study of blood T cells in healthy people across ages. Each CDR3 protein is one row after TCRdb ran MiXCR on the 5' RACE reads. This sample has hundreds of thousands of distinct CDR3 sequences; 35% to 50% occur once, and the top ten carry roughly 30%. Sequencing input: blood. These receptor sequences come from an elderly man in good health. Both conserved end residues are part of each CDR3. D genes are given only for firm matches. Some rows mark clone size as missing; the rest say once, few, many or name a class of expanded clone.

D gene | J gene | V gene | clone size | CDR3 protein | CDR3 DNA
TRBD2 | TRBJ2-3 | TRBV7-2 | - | CASSFSGLAGAADTQYF | TGTGCCAGCAGCTTCAGCGGACTAGCGGGAGCCGCAGATACGCAGTATTTT
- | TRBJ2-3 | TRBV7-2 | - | CASSLSYPDTQYF | TGTGCCAGCAGCTTATCGTACCCAGATACGCAGTATTTT
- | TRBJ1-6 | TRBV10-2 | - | CASSVFWDGKVDSPLHF | TGCGCCAGCAGTGTGTTTTGGGACGGAAAAGTGGATTCACCCCTCCACTTT
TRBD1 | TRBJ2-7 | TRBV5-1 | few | CASSSDRVAYEQYF | TGCGCCAGCAGCTCGGACAGGGTGGCTTACGAGCAGTACTTC
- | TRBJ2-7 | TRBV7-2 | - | CASSSSMESYEQYF | TGTGCCAGCAGCTCGAGCATGGAGAGCTACGAGCAGTACTTC
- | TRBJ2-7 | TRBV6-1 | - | CASSEGGDRYEQYF | TGTGCCAGCAGTGAAGGGGGAGATAGATACGAGCAGTACTTC
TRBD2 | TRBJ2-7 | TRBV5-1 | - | CASSLLAGANAYEQYF | TGCGCCAGCAGTCTCCTAGCGGGCGCGAACGCCTACGAGCAGTACTTC
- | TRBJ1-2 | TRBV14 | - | CASGQDRFTGYTF | TGTGCCAGCGGCCAAGACAGATTTACTGGCTACACCTTC
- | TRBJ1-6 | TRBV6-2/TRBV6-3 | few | CASSHRTDNRREVNSPLHF | TGTGCCAGCAGCCACCGGACGGACAACCGGAGGGAAGTTAATTCACCCCTCCACTTT
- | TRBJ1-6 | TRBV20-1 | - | CSAREPASNSPLHF | TGCAGTGCTAGAGAGCCGGCCTCGAATTCACCCCTCCACTTT
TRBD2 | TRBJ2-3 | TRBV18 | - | CASSPASGRTDTQYF | TGTGCCAGCTCACCGGCTAGCGGCCGCACAGATACGCAGTATTTT
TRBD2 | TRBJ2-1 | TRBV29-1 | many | CSVEGRTSGGLNEQFF | TGCAGCGTTGAAGGACGGACTAGCGGGGGCCTCAATGAGCAGTTCTTC
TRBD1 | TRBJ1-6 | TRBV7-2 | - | CASGKGQHNSPLHF | TGTGCCAGCGGAAAGGGACAGCATAATTCACCCCTCCACTTT
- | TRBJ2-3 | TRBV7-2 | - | CASSLVSGAGSSTDTQYF | TGTGCCAGCAGCTTAGTTTCTGGCGCGGGCAGTAGCACAGATACGCAGTATTTT
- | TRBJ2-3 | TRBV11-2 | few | CASSLGGLAATDTQYF | TGTGCCAGCAGCTTAGGGGGACTTGCCGCCACAGATACGCAGTATTTT
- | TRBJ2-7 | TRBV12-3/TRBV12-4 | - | CASSLVPRAGYEQYF | TGTGCCAGCAGTTTAGTCCCTCGGGCTGGCTACGAGCAGTACTTC
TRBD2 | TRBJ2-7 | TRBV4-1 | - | CASSQDQLAGVLKGGEQYF | TGCGCCAGCAGCCAAGATCAGCTAGCGGGGGTCCTCAAGGGGGGTGAGCAGTACTTC
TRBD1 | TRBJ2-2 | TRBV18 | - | CASSPLERAGGTGELFF | TGTGCCAGCTCACCGCTCGAGAGGGCAGGGGGCACCGGGGAGCTGTTTTTT
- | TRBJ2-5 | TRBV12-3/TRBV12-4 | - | CASSPHIYPAQYF | TGTGCCAGCAGTCCACACATCTACCCGGCCCAGTACTTC
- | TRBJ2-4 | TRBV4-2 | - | CASSQESNGLNTQYF | TGTGCCAGCAGCCAAGAAAGCAACGGATTGAACACACAGTACTTC
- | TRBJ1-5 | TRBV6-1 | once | CASSEPGISNQPQHF | TGTGCCAGCAGTGAGCCAGGGATTAGCAATCAGCCCCAGCATTTT
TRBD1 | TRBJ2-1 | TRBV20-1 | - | CSAEQGNSYNEQFF | TGCAGTGCGGAACAGGGGAACTCCTACAATGAGCAGTTCTTC
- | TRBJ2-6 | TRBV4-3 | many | CASSQDYLRISGANVLTF | TGCGCCAGCAGCCAAGATTATCTCCGGATTTCTGGGGCCAACGTCCTGACTTTC